This TCR beta chain was observed in a study of blood T cell repertoires in COVID-19. For the study at large: COVID-19 samples, acute and convalescent, were from the United States, Italy and Spain. Sources were T cells, B-cell-depleted T cells, or PBMCs; the material itself was cDNA or gDNA.

V dropped 4 bases and J dropped 4 bases, with 20 bases sitting between them. Germline assignment: CDR1 LNHDA and CDR2 SQIVND (reference sequence). The CDR3 length is 17 residues. Original handling: Scientists estimated how many nucleated cells there were by amplifying reference gene primers. The repertoire was sequenced with immunoSEQ multiplex PCR; TCRdb's copy has only in-frame clones and lacks some. D and trimming were read from the DNA, whereas the V and J calls and clone size are those reported in that table. The sample holds approximately 31,000 clones, around 90% seen once. Sequencing input: peripheral blood. The sequence derives from a man aged 60-69 years with active COVID-19. This chain links TRBV19 with TRBJ1-5; unclear D gene. The CDR3 DNA reads TGTGCCAGTAGTAGAGGTGTCGCAGGACTTTCGAATCAGCCCCAGCATTTT. Translated: CASSRGVAGLSNQPQHF.